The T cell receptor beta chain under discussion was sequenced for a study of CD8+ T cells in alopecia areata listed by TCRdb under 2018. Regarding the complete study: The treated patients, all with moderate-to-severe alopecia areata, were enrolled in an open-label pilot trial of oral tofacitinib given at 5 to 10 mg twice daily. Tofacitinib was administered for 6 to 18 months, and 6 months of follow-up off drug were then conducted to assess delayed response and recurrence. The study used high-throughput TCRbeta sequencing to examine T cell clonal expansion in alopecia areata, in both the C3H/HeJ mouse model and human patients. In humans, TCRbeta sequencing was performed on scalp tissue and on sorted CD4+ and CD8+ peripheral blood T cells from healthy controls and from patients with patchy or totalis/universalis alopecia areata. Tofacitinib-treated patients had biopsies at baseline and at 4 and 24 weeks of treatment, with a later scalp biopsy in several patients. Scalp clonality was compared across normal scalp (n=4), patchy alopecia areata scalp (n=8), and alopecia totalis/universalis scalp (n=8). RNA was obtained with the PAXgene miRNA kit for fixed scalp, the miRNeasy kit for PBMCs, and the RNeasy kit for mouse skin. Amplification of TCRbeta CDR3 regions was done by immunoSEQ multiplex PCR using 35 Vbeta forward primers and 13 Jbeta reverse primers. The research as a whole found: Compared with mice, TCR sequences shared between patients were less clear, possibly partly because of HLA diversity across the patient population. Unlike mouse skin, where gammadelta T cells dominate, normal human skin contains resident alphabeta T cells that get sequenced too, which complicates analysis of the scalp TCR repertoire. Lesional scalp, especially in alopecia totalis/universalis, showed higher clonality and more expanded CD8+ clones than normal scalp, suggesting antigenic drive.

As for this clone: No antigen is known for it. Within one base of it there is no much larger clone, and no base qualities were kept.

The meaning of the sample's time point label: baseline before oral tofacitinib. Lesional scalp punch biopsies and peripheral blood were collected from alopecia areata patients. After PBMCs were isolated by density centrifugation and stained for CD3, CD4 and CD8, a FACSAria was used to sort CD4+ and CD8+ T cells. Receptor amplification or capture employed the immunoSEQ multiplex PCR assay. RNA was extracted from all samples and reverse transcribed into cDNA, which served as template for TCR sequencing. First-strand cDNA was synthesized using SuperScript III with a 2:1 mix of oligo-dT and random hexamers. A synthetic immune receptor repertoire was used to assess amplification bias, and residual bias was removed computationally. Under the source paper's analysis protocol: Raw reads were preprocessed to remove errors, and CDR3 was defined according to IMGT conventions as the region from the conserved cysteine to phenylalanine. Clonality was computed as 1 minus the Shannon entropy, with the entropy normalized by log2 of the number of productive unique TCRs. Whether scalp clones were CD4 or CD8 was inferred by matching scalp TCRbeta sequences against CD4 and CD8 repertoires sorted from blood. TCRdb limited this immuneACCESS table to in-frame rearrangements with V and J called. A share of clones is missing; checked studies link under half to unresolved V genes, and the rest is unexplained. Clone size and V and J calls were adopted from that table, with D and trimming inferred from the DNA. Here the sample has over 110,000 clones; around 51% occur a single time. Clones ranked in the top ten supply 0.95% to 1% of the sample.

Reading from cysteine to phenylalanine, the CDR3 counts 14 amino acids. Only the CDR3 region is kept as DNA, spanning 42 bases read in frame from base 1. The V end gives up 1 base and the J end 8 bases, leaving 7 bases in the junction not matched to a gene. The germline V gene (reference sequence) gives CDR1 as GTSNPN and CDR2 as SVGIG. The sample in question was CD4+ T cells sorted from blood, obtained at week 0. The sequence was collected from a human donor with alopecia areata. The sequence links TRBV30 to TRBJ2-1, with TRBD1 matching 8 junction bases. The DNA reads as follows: TGTGCCTGGAGTGACCAGGGGGCCATCGATGAGCAGTTCTTC. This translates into CAWSDQGAIDEQFF.